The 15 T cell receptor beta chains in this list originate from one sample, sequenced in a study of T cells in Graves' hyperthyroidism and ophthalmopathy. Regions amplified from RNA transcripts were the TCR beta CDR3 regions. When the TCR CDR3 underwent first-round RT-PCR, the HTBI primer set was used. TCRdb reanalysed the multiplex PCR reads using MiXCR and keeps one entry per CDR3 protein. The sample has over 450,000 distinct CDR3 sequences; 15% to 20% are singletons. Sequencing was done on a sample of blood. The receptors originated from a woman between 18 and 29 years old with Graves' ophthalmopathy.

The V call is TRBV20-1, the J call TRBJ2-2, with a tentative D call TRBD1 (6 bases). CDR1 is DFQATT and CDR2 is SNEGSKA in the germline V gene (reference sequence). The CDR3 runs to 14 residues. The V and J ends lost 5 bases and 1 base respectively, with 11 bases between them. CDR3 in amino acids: CSALPDRNTGELFF. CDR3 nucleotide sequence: TGCAGTGCTCTCCCGGACAGGAACACCGGGGAGCTGTTTTTT.

CDR3 DNA: TGCAGCGTTGCTACAGGGGACTATGGCTACACCTTC. It specifies CSVATGDYGYTF. J is TRBJ1-2 and V is TRBV29-1; 7 bases align to TRBD1. Per the germline V gene, CDR1 is SQVTM and CDR2 is ANQGSEA. V lost 4 bases, J lost 3 bases, and 2 bases stayed unmatched. The CDR3 spans 12 residues.

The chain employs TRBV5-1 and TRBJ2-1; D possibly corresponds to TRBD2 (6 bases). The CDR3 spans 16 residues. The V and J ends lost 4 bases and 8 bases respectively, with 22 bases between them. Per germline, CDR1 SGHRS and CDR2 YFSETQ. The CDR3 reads CASSQERLVKSDEQFF. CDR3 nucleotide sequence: TGCGCCAGCAGCCAAGAGAGACTAGTTAAATCCGATGAGCAGTTCTTC.

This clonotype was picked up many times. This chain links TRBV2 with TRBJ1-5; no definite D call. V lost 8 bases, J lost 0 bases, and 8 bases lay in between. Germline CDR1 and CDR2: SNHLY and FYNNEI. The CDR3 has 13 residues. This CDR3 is CASREHSNQPQHF. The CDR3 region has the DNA TGTGCCAGCCGAGAACATAGCAATCAGCCCCAGCATTTT.

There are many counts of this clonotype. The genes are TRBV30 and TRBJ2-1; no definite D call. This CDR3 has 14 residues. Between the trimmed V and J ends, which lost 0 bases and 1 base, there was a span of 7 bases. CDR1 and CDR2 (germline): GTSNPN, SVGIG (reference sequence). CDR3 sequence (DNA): TGTGCCTGGAGTGTTGACTCGTCCTACAATGAGCAGTTCTTC. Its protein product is CAWSVDSSYNEQFF.

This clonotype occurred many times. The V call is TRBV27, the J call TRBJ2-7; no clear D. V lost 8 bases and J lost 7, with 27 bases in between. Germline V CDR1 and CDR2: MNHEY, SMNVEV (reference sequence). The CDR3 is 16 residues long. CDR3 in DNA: TGTGCCAGCGGTCCGGTGGGTCCAGGTGAAGCGTGGGAGCAGTACTTC. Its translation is CASGPVGPGEAWEQYF.

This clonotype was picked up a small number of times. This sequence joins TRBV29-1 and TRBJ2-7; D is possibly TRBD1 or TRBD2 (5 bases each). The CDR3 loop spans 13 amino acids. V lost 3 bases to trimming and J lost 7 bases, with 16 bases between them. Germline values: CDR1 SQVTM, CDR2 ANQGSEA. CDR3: CSVEGTLLGEQYF. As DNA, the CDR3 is TGCAGCGTTGAGGGGACGCTCCTAGGGGAGCAGTACTTC.

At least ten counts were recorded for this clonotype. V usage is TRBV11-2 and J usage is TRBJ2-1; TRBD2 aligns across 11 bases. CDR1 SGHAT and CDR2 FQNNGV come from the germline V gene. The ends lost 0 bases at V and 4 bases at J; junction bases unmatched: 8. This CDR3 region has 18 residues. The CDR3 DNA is TGTGCCAGCAGCTTAGATTGGGGTAGCGGGGGGGTTTACAATGAGCAGTTCTTC. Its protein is CASSLDWGSGGVYNEQFF.

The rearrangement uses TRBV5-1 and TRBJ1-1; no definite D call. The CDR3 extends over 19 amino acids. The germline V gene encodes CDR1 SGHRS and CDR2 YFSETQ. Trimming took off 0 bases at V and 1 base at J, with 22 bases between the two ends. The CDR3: CASSLGRVGSGAPNTEAFF. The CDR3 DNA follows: TGCGCCAGCAGCTTGGGAAGAGTGGGATCCGGAGCTCCGAACACTGAAGCTTTCTTT.

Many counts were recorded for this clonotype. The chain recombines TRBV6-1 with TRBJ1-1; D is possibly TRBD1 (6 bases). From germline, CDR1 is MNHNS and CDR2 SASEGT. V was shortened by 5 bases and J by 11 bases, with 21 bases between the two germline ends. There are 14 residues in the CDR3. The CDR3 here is CASSYTPPTGHAFF. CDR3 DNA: TGTGCCAGCAGTTACACCCCCCCCACAGGGCACGCTTTCTTT.

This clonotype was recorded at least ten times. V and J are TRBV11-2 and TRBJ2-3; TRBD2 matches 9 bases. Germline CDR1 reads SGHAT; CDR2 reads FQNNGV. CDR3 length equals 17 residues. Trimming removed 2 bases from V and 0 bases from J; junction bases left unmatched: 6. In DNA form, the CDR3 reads TGTGCCAGCAGCTTAACAGCGGGGGGCACTAGCACAGATACGCAGTATTTT. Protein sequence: CASSLTAGGTSTDTQYF.

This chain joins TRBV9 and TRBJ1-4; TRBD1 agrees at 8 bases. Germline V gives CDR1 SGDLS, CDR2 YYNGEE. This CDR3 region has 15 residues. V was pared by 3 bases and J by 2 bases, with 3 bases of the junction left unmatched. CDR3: CASSGQGWTNEKLFF. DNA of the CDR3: TGTGCCAGCAGCGGACAGGGGTGGACTAATGAAAAACTGTTTTTT. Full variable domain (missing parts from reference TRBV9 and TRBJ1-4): DSGVTQTPKHLITATGQRVTLRCSPRSGDLSVYWYQQSLDQGLQFLIQYYNGEERAKGNILERFSAQQFPDLHSELNLSSLELGDSALYFCASSGQGWTNEKLFFGSGTQLSVL.

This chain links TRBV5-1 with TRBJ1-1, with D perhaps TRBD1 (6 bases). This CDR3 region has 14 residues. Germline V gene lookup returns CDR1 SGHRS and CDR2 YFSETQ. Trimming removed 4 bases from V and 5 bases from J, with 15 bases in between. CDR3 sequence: CASSLGQSGTEAFF. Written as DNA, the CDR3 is TGCGCCAGCAGCCTCGGACAGTCGGGGACTGAAGCTTTCTTT.

CDR3 coding DNA: TGTGCCAGCAGGGAAGACTATACGCAGTATTTT. This sequence encodes CASREDYTQYF. The rearrangement uses TRBV28 and TRBJ2-3; D not resolved. V lost 6 bases, J lost 7 bases, and 8 bases lay in between. CDR3 length equals 11 residues. The germline CDR1 and CDR2 sequences are MDHEN and SYDVKM.

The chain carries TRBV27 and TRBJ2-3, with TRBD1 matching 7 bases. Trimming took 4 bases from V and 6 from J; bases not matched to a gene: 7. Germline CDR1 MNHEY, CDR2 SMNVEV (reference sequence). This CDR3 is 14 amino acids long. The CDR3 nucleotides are TGTGCCAGCAGTTACCGGGACAGTATGGATACGCAGTATTTT. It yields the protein CASSYRDSMDTQYF.